This record looks at one TCR beta chain sequence and its context. Trimming removed 2 bases at V and 0 bases at J, with 10 bases between. Per the germline V gene, CDR1 is MNHEY and CDR2 is SMNVEV (reference sequence). The CDR3 contains 15 residues. The protocol was immunoSEQ multiplex PCR, while the TCRdb copy is restricted to in-frame clones and leaves out a portion. The sample contains approximately 170,000 clones, 92% of which appear only once. This entry comes from a study of control samples from healthy donors and cancer patients. This sequence originates from a young woman in good health. The chain links TRBV27 to TRBJ1-2; D unclear. Sequencing was done on a sample of blood. The CDR3 here is CASSLASVPNYGYTF. In DNA form, the CDR3 reads TGTGCCAGCAGTTTAGCTTCAGTCCCTAACTATGGCTACACCTTC.